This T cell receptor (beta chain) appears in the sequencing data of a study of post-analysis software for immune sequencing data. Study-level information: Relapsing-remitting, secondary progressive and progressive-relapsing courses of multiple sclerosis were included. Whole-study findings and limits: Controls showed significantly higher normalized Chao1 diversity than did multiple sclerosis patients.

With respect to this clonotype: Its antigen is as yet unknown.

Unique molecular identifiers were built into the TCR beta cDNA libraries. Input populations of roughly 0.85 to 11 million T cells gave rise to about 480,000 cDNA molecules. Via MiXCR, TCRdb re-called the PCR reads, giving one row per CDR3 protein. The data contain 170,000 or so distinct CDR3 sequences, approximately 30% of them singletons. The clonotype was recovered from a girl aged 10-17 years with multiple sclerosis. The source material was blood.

This CDR3 reads CASSPVTGASTEAFF. The DNA of the CDR3 is TGTGCCAGCAGCCCAGTAACAGGGGCGAGCACTGAAGCTTTCTTT. The chain is built from TRBV7-9 and TRBJ1-1; 7 bases match TRBD1. The CDR3 runs to 15 residues. V trimming: 5 bases; J trimming: 4 bases; junction bases outside the gene matches: 10. The germline gives CDR1 SEHNR, CDR2 FQNEAQ (reference sequence).